Listed below are T cell receptor beta chains from one sample, sequenced in a study of cytomegalovirus exposure and HLA in healthy donors. This table comes from immunoSEQ multiplex PCR, and its TCRdb copy is limited to in-frame clones, with some not included. The repertoire holds roughly 200,000 clones, about 89% seen once, with about 1.2% in the top ten. Sequencing input: PBMCs. The origin of the receptors is a man aged 25 to 40 in good health and CMV-seronegative. Both conserved end residues are part of each CDR3. Each record gives: V gene, J gene, clone size, D gene, CDR3 protein, CDR3 DNA. D genes are given only for firm matches. Not every row has a clone size; where given, it reads once, few, many or a size class.

>TRBV11-1|TRBJ2-1|once|TRBD2
CASRDTSGSYNEQFF
TGTGCCAGCAGAGATACTAGCGGCTCCTACAATGAGCAGTTCTTC
>TRBV10-3|TRBJ2-5|.|TRBD2
CAISELKGGRGLAGLQETQYF
TGTGCCATCAGTGAATTGAAGGGTGGCAGGGGACTAGCGGGACTCCAAGAGACCCAGTACTTC
>TRBV4-1|TRBJ2-2|.|.
CASSQGASGELFF
TGCGCCAGCAGCCAAGGGGCGAGCGGGGAGCTGTTTTTT
>TRBV28|TRBJ2-7|.|.
CASSFRTGGYEQYF
TGTGCCAGCAGTTTTCGTACGGGTGGCTACGAGCAGTACTTC
>TRBV4-1|TRBJ2-7|.|TRBD2
CASSQERGLAGLWDEQYF
TGCGCCAGCAGCCAAGAGAGAGGACTAGCGGGACTGTGGGACGAGCAGTACTTC
>TRBV28|TRBJ2-3|.|TRBD2
CASSLTSGTDTQYF
TGTGCCAGCAGTTTGACTAGCGGGACAGATACGCAGTATTTT
>TRBV28|TRBJ2-1|.|TRBD2
CASNPPGTINYNEQFF
TGTGCCAGCAATCCCCCCGGGACTATAAATTACAATGAGCAGTTCTTC
>TRBV4-3|TRBJ2-1|.|.
CASSQDIPYNEQFF
TGCGCCAGCAGCCAAGATATCCCCTACAATGAGCAGTTCTTC
>TRBV2|TRBJ1-3|.|.
CASLGRISPSGNTIYF
TGTGCCAGCTTGGGGCGGATTTCACCGTCTGGAAACACCATATATTTT
>TRBV15|TRBJ2-5|.|.
CATSRDRETQYF
TGTGCCACCAGCAGAGACCGGGAGACCCAGTACTTC
>TRBV28|TRBJ2-5|.|TRBD2
CASSGGGGGQETQYF
TGTGCCAGCAGCGGGGGGGGCGGGGGTCAAGAGACCCAGTACTTC
>TRBV5-6|TRBJ1-2|once|TRBD1
CASSLSWSRGGYTF
TGTGCCAGCAGCTTAAGCTGGTCCAGGGGGGGCTACACCTTC
>TRBV6-5|TRBJ2-7|.|TRBD1
CASARFYGQAYEQYF
TGTGCCAGCGCCAGATTCTACGGACAGGCGTACGAGCAGTACTTC
>TRBV19|TRBJ2-1|.|TRBD2
CASTGVAGGHEQFF
TGTGCCAGTACGGGAGTAGCGGGAGGCCATGAGCAGTTCTTC
>TRBV5-1|TRBJ1-1|.|.
CASSLARNTEAFF
TGCGCCAGCAGCTTGGCGCGGAACACTGAAGCTTTCTTT
>TRBV14|TRBJ2-2|.|TRBD2
CASSQDLAGGAGELFF
TGTGCCAGCAGCCAAGACCTCGCGGGGGGTGCCGGGGAGCTGTTTTTT
>TRBV30|TRBJ2-4|.|TRBD2
CAWSVFGLAGGRAKNIQYF
TGTGCCTGGAGTGTATTTGGACTAGCGGGAGGTAGGGCCAAAAACATTCAGTACTTC
>TRBV11-3|TRBJ2-1|.|.
CASSLEGRRPNEQFF
TGTGCCAGCAGCTTAGAGGGCAGAAGACCCAATGAGCAGTTCTTC
>TRBV7-9|TRBJ1-6|.|TRBD1
CASSLVTGWNSPLHF
TGTGCCAGCAGCTTAGTGACAGGGTGGAATTCACCCCTCCACTTT
>TRBV5-1|TRBJ1-4|.|.
CASSVLAGGDNEKLFF
TGCGCCAGCAGCGTTCTTGCCGGGGGTGATAATGAAAAACTGTTTTTT
>TRBV5-6|TRBJ2-3|.|TRBD2
CASNLLSGSGFTDTQYF
TGTGCCAGCAACCTACTGAGCGGGAGTGGGTTCACAGATACGCAGTATTTT
>TRBV27|TRBJ2-1|few|.
CASSLGGGHNEQFF
TGTGCCAGCAGTCTCGGCGGGGGCCACAATGAGCAGTTCTTC
>TRBV4-1|TRBJ2-1|.|TRBD2
CASSQGSSGRILNEQFF
TGCGCCAGCAGCCAAGGTAGTAGCGGGAGGATCCTTAATGAGCAGTTCTTC
>TRBV18|TRBJ1-1|.|.
CASSPPVRGVETEAFF
TGTGCCAGCTCACCACCGGTGCGGGGTGTGGAAACTGAAGCTTTCTTT
>TRBV6-5|TRBJ2-3|.|.
CASGRGTDTQYF
TGTGCCAGCGGCCGGGGGACAGATACGCAGTATTTT
>TRBV10-2|TRBJ2-2|.|TRBD2
CASSVTSGGPSGTGELFF
TGCGCCAGCAGCGTGACTAGCGGGGGCCCCTCGGGCACCGGGGAGCTGTTTTTT
>TRBV28|TRBJ1-5|.|.
CASSLYVGAAGSNQPQHF
TGTGCCAGCAGTTTATACGTGGGGGCAGCAGGAAGCAATCAGCCCCAGCATTTT
>TRBV10-3|TRBJ2-3|.|.
CAISENGSTDTQYF
TGTGCCATCAGTGAAAATGGGAGTACAGATACGCAGTATTTT
>TRBV10-3|TRBJ1-1|.|.
CAISYAGERTEAFF
TGTGCCATCAGCTATGCAGGGGAGAGGACTGAAGCTTTCTTT
>TRBV5-1|TRBJ2-7|.|.
CASSLYLGTLEQYF
TGCGCCAGCAGCCTATACCTCGGTACGCTCGAGCAGTACTTC
>TRBV7-9|TRBJ2-1|.|TRBD2
CSSSPRELGTKANNEQFF
TGTTCCAGCAGCCCCAGGGAGTTGGGGACTAAGGCCAACAATGAGCAGTTCTTC
>TRBV4-2|TRBJ1-5|once|TRBD1
CASSQGQGPIQPQHF
TGTGCCAGCAGCCAGGGACAGGGCCCAATCCAGCCCCAGCATTTT